Described below is a single T cell receptor (beta chain) sequence and its context. The data stem from a study of CD8+ T cells in alopecia areata. The sequencing template was cDNA reverse transcribed from extracted RNA. Only in-frame clones appear in the TCRdb table, and some are missing; sequencing was by immunoSEQ multiplex PCR. In the table there are tens of thousands of clones, about three quarters of which are singletons. The CDR3 covers 11 residues. CDR1 is SSHAT and CDR2 is FNYEAQ in the germline V gene (reference sequence). The sample consisted of NKG2D-low CD8+ T cells sorted from blood. V is TRBV7-7 and J is TRBJ2-1, with D perhaps TRBD2 (6 bases). The receptor was isolated from a human donor with alopecia areata. The CDR3 nucleotides are TGTGCTATTACGAGGAGCGGGCGTCAGTTCTTC. Its protein is CAITRSGRQFF.